One and the same sample provided the 22 T cell receptor beta chains below, sequenced in a study of tumor and adjacent non-tumor tissue in lung cancer. This sample's RNA came from whole unsorted tissue. TCRbeta libraries were built with three rounds of nested PCR, modified from ARM-PCR. TCRdb re-called the multiplex PCR reads with MiXCR, one entry per CDR3 protein. The sample lists roughly 200,000 distinct CDR3 sequences, approximately 74% occurring once. Sequencing was carried out using lung tumor tissue. The receptors derive from a man between 60 and 70 years old with non-small cell lung cancer.

Comments on this clonotype: A junction boundary mismatches the germline segment, possibly from a read error. This chain joins TRBV20-1 and TRBJ2-1; TRBD2 matches 8 bases. Germline CDR1 reads DFQATT; CDR2 reads SNEGSKA (reference sequence). The CDR3 spans 15 residues. The CDR3 protein is CSAKLSGGYYNEQFF. The CDR3 DNA sequence: TGCAGTGCAAAATTAAGCGGGGGTTACTACAATGAACAGTTCTTC.

Note on this clonotype: Being one base from a much bigger clone, this may be a read error. This rearrangement joins TRBV5-1 to TRBJ1-6; TRBD1 aligns across 8 bases. Germline assignment: CDR1 SGHRS and CDR2 YFSETQ. The CDR3 is 15 amino acids. V trimming: 5 bases; J trimming: 5 bases; junction bases outside the gene matches: 6. The CDR3 spells CASRTRDRNNSPLHF. The CDR3 DNA reads TGCGCCAGCAGAACCCGGGACAGGAATAATTCACCCCTCCACTTT.

A word on this clonotype: A read error is possible here, since a much larger clone lies one base away. CDR3 sequence reads: CSAVGLAGDVEQYF. The CDR3 nucleotides read TGCAGTGCTGTGGGACTAGCGGGAGATGTTGAGCAGTACTTC. The chain links TRBV20-1 to TRBJ2-7, with 14 bases matching TRBD2. The CDR3 runs to 14 residues. V lost 5 bases, J lost 7 bases, and 7 bases stayed unmatched. Germline CDR1 reads DFQATT; CDR2 reads SNEGSKA (reference sequence).

For this clonotype: A single base separates this from a much larger clone, so it may be a read error. J is TRBJ2-2 and V is TRBV5-4, with 7 positions matching TRBD1. Per germline, CDR1 SGHNT and CDR2 YYREEE (reference sequence). Trimming took 6 bases from V and 2 from J; bases not matched to a gene: 7. The CDR3 loop spans 15 amino acids. The DNA of the CDR3 is TGTGCCAGCATCCCGGGACAGATCAACACCGGGGAGCTGTTTTTT. Its translation is CASIPGQINTGELFF. Full variable domain (missing parts from reference TRBV5-4 and TRBJ2-2): ETGVTQSPTHLIKTRGQQVTLRCSSQSGHNTVSWYQQALGQGPQFIFQYYREEENGRGNFPPRFSGLQFPNYSSELNVNALELDDSALYLCASIPGQINTGELFFGEGSRLTVL.

This clonotype was recorded a few times. V usage is TRBV19 and J usage is TRBJ1-5; maybe TRBD1 (5 bases). V lost 7 bases, J lost 2 bases, and 15 bases lay in between. Germline CDR1 reads LNHDA; CDR2 reads SQIVND (reference sequence). This CDR3 region has 15 residues. CDR3 region: CASTLGHRRNQPQHF. The CDR3 DNA sequence: TGTGCCAGTACCCTAGGACACAGACGCAATCAGCCCCAGCATTTT.

In the case of this clonotype: A read error may be the cause here, since a much bigger clone is one base away. The J gene is TRBJ2-3, the V gene TRBV6-5; no clear D gene. The CDR3 length is 14 residues. Germline CDR1 reads MNHEY; CDR2 reads SVGAGI. The CDR3 sequence: CTSRATRQTDTQYF. The CDR3 nucleotides read TGTACCAGCCGAGCTACACGGCAGACAGATACGCAGTATTTT.

Concerning this clonotype: Mismatch with germline at one junction end may stem from a read error. This sequence joins TRBV6-2 or TRBV6-3 and TRBJ2-1; TRBD2 matches at 10 bases. The CDR3 covers 15 residues. From germline, CDR1 is MNHEY and CDR2 SVGEGT. The CDR3 DNA reads TGTACCAGCAATTTCCTCGGGACTAGCGTCGATGAGCAGTTCTTC. This encodes CTSNFLGTSVDEQFF.

Concerning this clonotype itself: The junction does not match germline at one end; this may be a read error. The chain couples TRBV11-2 to TRBJ2-7, with D possibly being TRBD1 (6 bases). This CDR3 has 16 amino acids. Germline-derived CDR1 and CDR2 are SGHAT and FQNNGV. CDR3 nucleotides: TGCGCCAGCAGCTCAGGCGTGGGGGCCTTTGCCTACGAGCAGTACTTC. Amino acid sequence: CASSSGVGAFAYEQYF. Full variable domain (rest looked up from reference TRBV11-2 and TRBJ2-7): EAGVAQSPRYKIIEKRQSVAFWCNPISGHATLYWYQQILGQGPKLLIQFQNNGVVDDSQLPKDRFSAERLKGVDSTLKIQPAKLEDSAVYLCASSSGVGAFAYEQYFGPGTRLTVT.

As for this clonotype: This may stem from a read error, because a much larger clone lies one nucleotide away. This chain links TRBV11-3 with TRBJ2-1, with unresolved D. CDR3 length equals 14 residues. CDR1 is SGHNT and CDR2 is YENEEA in the germline V gene. The CDR3 is CASNKPSSYNEQLF. The CDR3 DNA follows: TGTGCCAGCAACAAACCGAGCTCCTACAATGAGCAGCTCTTC.

Comment on this clonotype: At one of its ends the junction is not consistent with the germline gene, which may arise from a read error. The chain links TRBV20-1 to TRBJ2-1; D possibly corresponds to TRBD1 (6 bases). This CDR3 comprises 12 residues. Germline V CDR1 and CDR2: DFQATT, SNEGSKA (reference sequence). The CDR3 DNA sequence: TGCAGTGTTAGAAACAGGGTGCATGAGCAGTTCTTC. It translates to CSVRNRVHEQFF.

The chain is built from TRBV10-1 and TRBJ1-1, with a weak D call TRBD1 (6 bases). The V and J ends lost 4 bases and 0 bases respectively, with 12 bases between them. Germline-derived CDR1 and CDR2 are WNHNN and SYGVQD (reference sequence). This CDR3 spans 15 amino acids. CDR3 sequence reads: CASSGDKRVNTEAFF. The DNA of the CDR3 is TGCGCCAGCAGTGGGGACAAGAGAGTGAACACTGAAGCTTTCTTT.

As to this clonotype: Germline is not matched at one junction end, which may reflect a read error. The chain employs TRBV20-1 and TRBJ2-3; TRBD2 aligns across 12 bases. Looked up from germline, CDR1 is DFQATT and CDR2 is SNEGSKA (reference sequence). The CDR3 contains 15 residues. The CDR3 DNA is TGCAGTGCCGTATTACTAGCGGGAGGAACAGATACGCGGTATTTT. Translated: CSAVLLAGGTDTRYF.

Comment on this clonotype: At one end the junction does not follow the germline gene, possibly because of a read error. The chain combines TRBV12-3 or TRBV12-4 with TRBJ1-3; possibly TRBD1 for D (5 bases). This CDR3 has 16 residues. CDR3 in DNA: TGTACCAGCAGTTTCCGGGGGAGGGCTGAAGGAAACACCATATATTTT. This encodes CTSSFRGRAEGNTIYF.

Details on this clonotype: Mismatch with germline at one junction end may stem from a read error. J is TRBJ1-2 and V is TRBV4-2; D not resolved. Germline CDR1 LGHNA, CDR2 YNFKEQ. The length of the CDR3 is 15 residues. CDR3 DNA: TGTGCCAGCAGCCAAGTTGTGGCGGATAACTGTGGCTGCACCTTC. This gives the protein CASSQVVADNCGCTF.

V usage is TRBV4-2 and J usage is TRBJ2-5, with D hard to call. The V end lost 0 bases, the J end lost 5 bases, and 13 bases lay between the germline ends. Germline V gene data show CDR1 as LGHNA and CDR2 as YNFKEQ. The CDR3 consists of 15 residues. CDR3 loop: CASSQDPGLEETQYF. The CDR3 DNA sequence: TGTGCCAGCAGCCAAGATCCTGGGCTGGAGGAGACCCAGTACTTC.

To note about this clonotype: At one end the junction does not follow the germline gene, possibly because of a read error. The V and J genes are TRBV6-1 and TRBJ1-2; D is undetermined. The CDR3 runs 15 residues. From germline, CDR1 is MNHNS and CDR2 SASEGT. CDR3 DNA sequence: TGTGCCAGCAGACAAACAGAGGTATCAAACTATGGCAACACCTTC. It translates to CASRQTEVSNYGNTF.

To note about this clonotype: Since a much larger clone is just one base distant, this may be a read error. V usage is TRBV5-4 and J usage is TRBJ2-7, with D perhaps matching TRBD1 or TRBD2 (5 bases each). Germline lookup yields CDR1 SGHNT and CDR2 YYREEE (reference sequence). This CDR3 spans 14 amino acids. DNA for the CDR3: TGTGCCAGGAGCTTGGGGGACGGGATACGCGAGCAGTACTTC. This gives the protein CARSLGDGIREQYF.

On this clonotype itself: One base away lies a much larger clone, so this may be a sequencing read error. The chain has TRBV20-1 and TRBJ2-1; 11 bases are shared with TRBD2. Germline assignment: CDR1 DFQATT and CDR2 SNEGSKA (reference sequence). The CDR3 has 19 residues. Trimming at V came to 2 bases and at J to 4 bases, leaving 16 bases not matched to a gene. The CDR3 loop reads CSARPLGSSGRARYNEQFF. The CDR3 DNA reads as TGCAGTGCTAGACCCCTCGGGAGTAGCGGGAGGGCCCGGTACAATGAGCAGTTCTTC.

With respect to this clonotype: Mismatch with germline at one junction end may stem from a read error. The chain has TRBV6-2 or TRBV6-3 and TRBJ2-1, with TRBD1 identical over 8 bases. CDR3 length: 13 amino acids. Germline CDR1 and CDR2: MNHEY and SVGEGT. The chain's CDR3 is CASGGQGYNEQLF. The CDR3 DNA sequence: TGTGCCAGCGGAGGACAGGGCTACAATGAGCAGTTATTC.

In this sample, this clonotype turned up many times. The J gene is TRBJ1-1, the V gene TRBV20-1, with D perhaps TRBD1 (5 bases). Trimming cost V 0 bases and J 4 bases, with 12 bases left between them. The CDR3 has 14 amino acids. Per germline, CDR1 DFQATT and CDR2 SNEGSKA (reference sequence). The CDR3 region is CSARDGQGGTEAFF. The CDR3 DNA sequence: TGCAGTGCTAGAGATGGGCAGGGTGGCACTGAAGCTTTCTTT.

This chain connects TRBV6-5 to TRBJ2-7; tentatively, D is TRBD1 (5 bases). In germline, CDR1 is MNHEY, CDR2 SVGAGI. V was pared by 8 bases and J by 3 bases, with 14 bases between. The CDR3 extends over 13 amino acids. DNA for the CDR3: TGTGCCAGCTGTAACTGGCAGGGCTACGAGCAGTACTTC. Protein product: CASCNWQGYEQYF.

This chain connects TRBV2 to TRBJ2-3; D is unresolved. The germline V gene encodes CDR1 SNHLY and CDR2 FYNNEI. CDR3 size: 11 residues. Trimming removed 6 bases from V and 7 bases from J, with 8 bases in between. CDR3 nucleotide sequence: TGTGCCAGCAGCGGCAGGTATACGCAGTATTTT. It codes for CASSGRYTQYF.